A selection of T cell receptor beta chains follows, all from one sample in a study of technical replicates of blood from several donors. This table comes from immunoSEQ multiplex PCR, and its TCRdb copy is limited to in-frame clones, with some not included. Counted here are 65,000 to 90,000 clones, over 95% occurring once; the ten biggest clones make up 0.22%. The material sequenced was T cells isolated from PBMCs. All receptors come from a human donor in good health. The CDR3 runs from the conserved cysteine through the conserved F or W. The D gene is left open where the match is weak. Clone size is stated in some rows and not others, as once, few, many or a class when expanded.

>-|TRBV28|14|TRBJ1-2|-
TGTGCCAGCACCGACTCAGGCGGGCCCTATGGCTACACCTTC
CASTDSGGPYGYTF
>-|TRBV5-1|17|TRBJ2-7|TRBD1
TGCGCCAGCAGCTTGAGGAGCCCCCGGGACAGGGCATACGAGCAGTACTTC
CASSLRSPRDRAYEQYF
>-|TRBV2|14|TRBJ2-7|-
TGTGCCAGCAGTACTAGGCCTAGCTCCTACGAGCAGTACTTC
CASSTRPSSYEQYF
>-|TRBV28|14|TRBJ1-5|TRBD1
TGTGCCAGCACCCGAGGGACAGGCCTGATGCCCCAGCATTTT
CASTRGTGLMPQHF
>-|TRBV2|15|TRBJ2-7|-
TGTGCCAGCACCCCCGGAGGGCCAGATTCCTACGAGCAGTACTTC
CASTPGGPDSYEQYF
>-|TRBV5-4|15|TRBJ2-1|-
TGTGCCAGCAGCTTGCCGGACTATTCATACAATGAGCAGTTCTTC
CASSLPDYSYNEQFF
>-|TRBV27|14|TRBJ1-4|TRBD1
TGTGCCAGCAGTTCCCGGACAGGGGTTGAAAAACTGTTTTTT
CASSSRTGVEKLFF
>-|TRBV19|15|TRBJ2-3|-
TGTGCCAGTAGTATATATTGGACTAGCACAGATACGCAGTATTTT
CASSIYWTSTDTQYF
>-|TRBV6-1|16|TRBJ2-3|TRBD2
TGTGCCAGCAGGGAAGGACTAGCGGGAGGGTCAGATACGCAGTATTTT
CASREGLAGGSDTQYF
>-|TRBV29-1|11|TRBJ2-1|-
TGCAGCGTTCAAGGGCTAGGTGAGCAGTTCTTC
CSVQGLGEQFF
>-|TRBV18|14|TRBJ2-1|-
TGTGCCAGCTCGCGAGCCTCCTCCTACAATGAGCAGTTCTTC
CASSRASSYNEQFF
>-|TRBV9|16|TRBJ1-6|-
TGTGCCAGCAGCGTAGCCTCTAACAGGGATGGGTCACCCCTCCACTTT
CASSVASNRDGSPLHF
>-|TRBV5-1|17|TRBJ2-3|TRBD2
TGCGCCAGCAGCTTACCTACTAGCGGGAGGACGTCAGATACGCAGTATTTT
CASSLPTSGRTSDTQYF
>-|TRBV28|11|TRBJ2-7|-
TGTGCCAGCAGCTCACATACGGAGCAGTACTTC
CASSSHTEQYF
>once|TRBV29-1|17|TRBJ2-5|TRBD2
TGCAGCGTTGAATCGGGCTGGCTAGCGGGAGATTCGGAGACCCAGTACTTC
CSVESGWLAGDSETQYF
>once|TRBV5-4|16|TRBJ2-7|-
TGTGCCAGCAGCTTGGAGGACAGCGGTCCATCCTACGAGCAGTACTTC
CASSLEDSGPSYEQYF
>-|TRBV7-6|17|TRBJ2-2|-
TGTGCCAGACCCTTTTTCCCCGGGACACTAAACACCGGGGAGCTGTTTTTT
CARPFFPGTLNTGELFF
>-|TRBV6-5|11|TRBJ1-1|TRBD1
TGTGCCAGCAGTTACCGGGACAGTGCTTTCTTT
CASSYRDSAFF
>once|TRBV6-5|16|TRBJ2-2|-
TGTGCCAGCAGTTACCGACAGACGCTGAACACCGGGGAGCTGTTTTTT
CASSYRQTLNTGELFF
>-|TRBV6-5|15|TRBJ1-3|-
TGTGCCAGCAGTTACTCGAGCAACTTTGGAAACACCATATATTTT
CASSYSSNFGNTIYF
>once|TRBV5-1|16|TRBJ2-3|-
TGCGCCAGCAGCTTGGTTTCTAGCTCTAGCACAGATACGCAGTATTTT
CASSLVSSSSTDTQYF
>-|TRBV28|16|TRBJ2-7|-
TGTGCCAGCAGCACAGTTCGTCAGGGAATCCCCTACGAGCAGTACTTC
CASSTVRQGIPYEQYF
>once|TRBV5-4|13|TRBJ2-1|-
TGTGCCAGCAGCTTCTTGAACCAGAATGAGCAGTTCTTC
CASSFLNQNEQFF
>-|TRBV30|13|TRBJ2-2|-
TGTGCCTGGAGGACAGATAACACCGGGGAGCTGTTTTTT
CAWRTDNTGELFF
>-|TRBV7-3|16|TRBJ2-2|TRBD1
TGTGCCAGCAGCCCAACACGGACAGGGGGCACCGGGGAGCTGTTTTTT
CASSPTRTGGTGELFF
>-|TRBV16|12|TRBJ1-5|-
TGTGCCAGCAGCCAATCCCAGCAGCCCCAGCATTTT
CASSQSQQPQHF
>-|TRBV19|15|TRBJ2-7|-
TGTGCCAGTAGTACCAGACTAGAGACGACCTACGAGCAGTACTTC
CASSTRLETTYEQYF
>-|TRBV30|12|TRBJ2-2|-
TGTGCCTGCTTACAGGGTACCGGGGAGCTGTTTTTT
CACLQGTGELFF
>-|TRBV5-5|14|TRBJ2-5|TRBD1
TGTGCCAGCAGCAGACAGGGGGTCCAAGAGACCCAGTACTTC
CASSRQGVQETQYF
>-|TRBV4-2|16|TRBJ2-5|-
TGTGCCAGCAGCCAAGAGGACAGAAAGTACCAAGAGACCCAGTACTTC
CASSQEDRKYQETQYF
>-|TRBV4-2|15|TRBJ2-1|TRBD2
TGTGCCAGCAGCCAAGGGATTAGCGGGAGGGCAGAGCAGTTCTTC
CASSQGISGRAEQFF
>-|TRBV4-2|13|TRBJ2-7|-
TGTGCCAGCAGCCAAGACAACTCCTACGAGCAGTACTTC
CASSQDNSYEQYF
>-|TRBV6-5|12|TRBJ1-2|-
TGTGCCAGCAGTTACTCATCGGAGCACTACACCTTC
CASSYSSEHYTF
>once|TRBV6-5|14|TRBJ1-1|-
TGTGCCAGCAGTTACAATCCCACTCGAACTGAAGCTTTCTTT
CASSYNPTRTEAFF
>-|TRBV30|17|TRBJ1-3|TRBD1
TGTGCCTGGAGTGTACGGGTGGCAGGGGGCTCTGGAAACACCATATATTTT
CAWSVRVAGGSGNTIYF
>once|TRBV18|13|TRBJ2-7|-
TGTGCCAGCTCACCGGAGGCTACCTACGAGCAGTACTTC
CASSPEATYEQYF
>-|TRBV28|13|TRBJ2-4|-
TGTGCCAGCAGTTTAGGAGGAGGGAACATTCAGTACTTC
CASSLGGGNIQYF
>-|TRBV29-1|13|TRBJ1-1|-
TGCAGCGTTGTCACACAGGGGAACACTGAAGCTTTCTTT
CSVVTQGNTEAFF
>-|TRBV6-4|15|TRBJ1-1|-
TGTGCCAGCAGGCTCGACAGTGCCCTGTACACTGAAGCTTTCTTT
CASRLDSALYTEAFF
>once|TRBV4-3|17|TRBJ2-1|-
TGCGCCAGCAGCCAAGACTTAGTGAGCGGCTCCCACAATGAGCAGTTCTTC
CASSQDLVSGSHNEQFF
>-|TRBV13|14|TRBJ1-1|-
TGTGCCAGCAGCTTAGCCAGGGCGAACACTGAAGCTTTCTTT
CASSLARANTEAFF
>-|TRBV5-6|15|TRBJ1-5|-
TGTGCCAGCAGCCAGAGGGACTTTAGCAATCAGCCCCAGCATTTT
CASSQRDFSNQPQHF
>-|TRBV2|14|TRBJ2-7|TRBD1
TGTGCCAGCAGTGTGACAGGGGTGTCCTACGAGCAGTACTTC
CASSVTGVSYEQYF
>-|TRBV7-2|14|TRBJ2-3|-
TGTGCCAGCAGCTTAGAAGAGGGAACAGATACGCAGTATTTT
CASSLEEGTDTQYF
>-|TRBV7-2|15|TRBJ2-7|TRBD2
TGTGCCAGCAGCTTAGCCTCTAGCGGGACCTACGAGCAGTACTTC
CASSLASSGTYEQYF
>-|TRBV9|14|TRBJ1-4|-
TGTGCCAGCAGCGCCACAGGGTGGGAGGGAAAACTGTTTTTT
CASSATGWEGKLFF
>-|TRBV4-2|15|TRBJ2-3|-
TGTGCCAGCAGCCAAGATACTATGGAGTCAGATACGCAGTATTTT
CASSQDTMESDTQYF
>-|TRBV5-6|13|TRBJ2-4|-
TGTGCCAGCAGCTTGGGGGGCCTGGACATTCAGTACTTC
CASSLGGLDIQYF
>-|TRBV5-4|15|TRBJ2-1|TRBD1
TGTGCCAGCAGCTTGGAACAGGGGGCATACAATGAGCAGTTCTTC
CASSLEQGAYNEQFF
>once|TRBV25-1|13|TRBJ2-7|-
TGTGCCAGTATTCTAGCGTGGACCTACGAGCAGTACTTC
CASILAWTYEQYF
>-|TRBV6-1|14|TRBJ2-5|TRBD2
TGTGCCAGCAGTGAAGCTGGCGGGAGGGAGACCCAGTACTTC
CASSEAGGRETQYF
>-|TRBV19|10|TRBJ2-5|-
TGTGCCAGTAACAGGGAGACCCAGTACTTC
CASNRETQYF
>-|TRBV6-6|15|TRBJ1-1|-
TGTGCCACCGCCATAGAGACAGGAGCTTACACTGAAGCTTTCTTT
CATAIETGAYTEAFF
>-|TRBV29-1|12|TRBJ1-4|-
TGCAGCGTCTTAGTAACTAATGAAAAACTGTTTTTT
CSVLVTNEKLFF
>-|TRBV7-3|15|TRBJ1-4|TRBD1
TGTGCCAGCAGCGCTCAGGGGGCGCTGGGGGAAAAACTGTTTTTT
CASSAQGALGEKLFF
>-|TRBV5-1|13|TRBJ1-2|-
TGCGCCAGCAGCTTGGCCGAGCAAAGCGGCTACACCTTC
CASSLAEQSGYTF
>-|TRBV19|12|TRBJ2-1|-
TGTGCCAGTAGAGAGGCTAGCGCGGGGCAGTTCTTC
CASREASAGQFF
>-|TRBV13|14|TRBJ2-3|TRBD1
TGTGCCAGCAGCCAGGGGACAGACACAGATACGCAGTATTTT
CASSQGTDTDTQYF
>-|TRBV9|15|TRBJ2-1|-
TGTGCCAGCAGCGTACATGTGACAGCCTACAATGAGCAGTTCTTC
CASSVHVTAYNEQFF